This T cell receptor beta chain was captured by sequencing in a study of blood T cell repertoires in COVID-19. Study-level information: Sites in the United States, Italy and Spain provided acute and convalescent COVID-19 samples. Sources were T cells, B-cell-depleted T cells, or PBMCs; the material itself was cDNA or gDNA.

CDR3 length: 15 amino acids. Germline CDR1 reads MNHEY; CDR2 reads SMNVEV (reference sequence). V shed 5 bases and J shed 9 bases, with 20 bases lying between them. Original data processing: Nucleated cell counts were estimated from reference gene primer amplification. Data came from immunoSEQ multiplex PCR; TCRdb stores just in-frame clones and leaves some out. The V and J calls and the clone size are those of that table, but D and trimming were determined from the DNA. The sample shows around 250,000 clones, 70% to 90% of them seen only once. The chain combines TRBV27 with TRBJ2-1, with D possibly matching TRBD1 (6 bases). Sequenced: peripheral blood. The sequence derives from a man in his sixties with acute or convalescent COVID-19. The CDR3 here is CASSNLPHRATEQFF. CDR3 DNA: TGTGCCAGCAGTAACCTCCCCCACAGGGCTACTGAGCAGTTCTTC.